This T cell receptor beta chain was sequenced for a study of cytomegalovirus exposure and HLA in healthy donors. Whole-study results and caveats: Later genetic work tied a missense DCLRE1C variant to beta-chain V and J trimming.

This CDR3 comprises 13 residues. Germline V gene sequence: CDR1 KGHSH, CDR2 LQKENI. V lost 2 bases and J lost 4, with 3 bases in between. Use of 60 Vbeta and 13 Jbeta primers characterized the PCR. Repertoires were generated with immunoSEQ multiplex PCR, while TCRdb's copy carries only in-frame clones and drops some. The data contain about 130,000 clones, roughly 76% of them singletons. With respect to this clone: Antigen unknown.

Sequenced input: PBMCs. The chain employs TRBV18 and TRBJ2-6, with D uncertain. The TCR originated in a woman aged 55-69 years in good health and CMV-seropositive. The CDR3 protein is CASSPTGANVLTF. CDR3 sequence (DNA): TGTGCCAGCTCACCAACAGGGGCCAACGTCCTGACTTTC.